These 5 T cell receptor beta chains came from one sample sequenced in a study of blood T cell repertoires in COVID-19. Data came from immunoSEQ multiplex PCR; TCRdb stores just in-frame clones and leaves some out. Among roughly 4,900 clones listed, almost 75% were seen once. The sequencing sample was made of peripheral blood. These TCRs come from a human donor in a cohort sampled during active COVID-19.

J is TRBJ2-7 and V is TRBV6-5; 9 nucleotides agree with TRBD2. CDR3 size: 14 residues. Germline loops: CDR1 MNHEY, CDR2 SVGAGI. J gave up 3 bases and V 7 bases, and 7 bases lay outside the gene matches. CDR3 bases: TGTGCCAGCAAAACGGCGGGGGGGAACTACGAGCAGTACTTC. This translates into CASKTAGGNYEQYF.

The chain is built from TRBV5-1 and TRBJ2-1; D is perhaps TRBD1 (5 bases). This CDR3 contains 17 residues. CDR1 is SGHRS and CDR2 is YFSETQ in the germline V gene. V was cut by 5 bases and J by 0 bases, with 18 bases left in between. The CDR3 spells CASSPNSRASSYNEQFF. The CDR3 bases are TGCGCCAGCAGTCCGAATTCCAGGGCGAGCTCCTACAATGAGCAGTTCTTC.

In this sample, this clone turned up a few times. The J gene is TRBJ2-1, the V gene TRBV20-1; TRBD2 might be the D (6 bases). CDR3 length: 12 amino acids. From germline, CDR1 is DFQATT and CDR2 SNEGSKA (reference sequence). V dropped 3 bases and J dropped 8 bases, with 11 bases sitting between them. The CDR3 region is CSASTSFDEQFF. For the CDR3, the DNA is TGCAGTGCTAGTACTAGCTTCGATGAGCAGTTCTTC.

The chain couples TRBV6-2 or TRBV6-3 to TRBJ1-1, with D possibly TRBD1 on 5 matching bases. This CDR3 contains 20 residues. With 5 bases removed from V and 1 base from J, the gap between germline ends came to 29 bases. The V gene's germline CDR1 is MNHEY and CDR2 SVGEGT. The DNA of the CDR3 is TGTGCCAGCAGTACCCCCGGATTCGGCCGGCGGGGGAGACCGAACACTGAAGCTTTCTTT. It specifies CASSTPGFGRRGRPNTEAFF.

This clone came up once. This chain uses TRBV7-9 with TRBJ1-6; D gene unclear. Trimming cost V 1 base and J 11 bases, with 9 bases left between them. The CDR3 runs 13 residues. Looked up from germline, CDR1 is SEHNR and CDR2 is FQNEAQ (reference sequence). The CDR3 is CASSLGGVAPLHF. DNA of the CDR3: TGTGCCAGCAGCTTAGGCGGTGTAGCACCCCTCCACTTT.